This TCR beta chain was recorded in a study of blood T cell repertoires in COVID-19. Study context: The United States, Italy and Spain supplied acute and convalescent COVID-19 samples.

V lost 3 bases and J lost 0, with 17 bases in between. CDR1 and CDR2 from the germline V gene are SGDLS and YYNGEE. The length of the CDR3 is 17 residues. This clone was detected only a few times. Original processing methods: Estimation of nucleated cell counts relied on the amplification of reference gene primers. Repertoires were generated with immunoSEQ multiplex PCR, while TCRdb's copy carries only in-frame clones and drops some. That table furnishes V, J and clone size, whereas the DNA furnished D and trimming. Here the sample spans 55,000 to 80,000 clones, over 65% being singletons. This clonotype originated in a man aged 60-69 years with COVID-19, enrolled during active disease. V and J are TRBV9 and TRBJ2-3, with a tentative D call TRBD2 (6 bases). The sample comprised peripheral blood. CDR3 loop: CASSDRVADSSTDTQYF. The DNA for the CDR3 is TGTGCCAGCAGCGATAGGGTAGCGGACTCTAGCACAGATACGCAGTATTTT.